The 21 T cell receptor beta chains reported below all come from one sample, sequenced in a study of blood T cell repertoires in COVID-19 (dated by TCRdb to the early 2020s). Libraries were made using the immunoSEQ multiplex PCR assay. Entries here come from immuneACCESS through TCRdb and include only in-frame sequences with V and J called. Some clones fail to appear in such tables; in the studies checked, an unresolved V gene covers under half of the shortfall, and the cause of the remainder is unknown. The sample has 250,000 or so clones on record, roughly 86% of them singletons. The top ten hold 2.6% of the sample. The material sequenced was PBMCs or T cells enriched from blood (not recorded which). The receptor source for this set is a woman in her 30s with acute COVID-19.

The chain joins TRBV5-4 to TRBJ2-7; tentatively, D is TRBD2 (5 bases). Trimming shortened V by 2 bases and J by 0 bases, and 6 bases separated the two germline ends. The CDR3 extends over 13 amino acids. The germline gives CDR1 SGHNT, CDR2 YYREEE (reference sequence). The CDR3 DNA sequence: TGTGCCAGCAGCTTTGACTACTCCTACGAGCAGTACTTC. Encoded protein: CASSFDYSYEQYF.

This chain links TRBV6-5 with TRBJ2-5; TRBD1 matches 8 bases. Looked up from germline, CDR1 is MNHEY and CDR2 is SVGAGI. This CDR3 is built from 15 residues. V lost 6 bases and J lost 7; bases outside the gene matches: 13. The CDR3 DNA sequence: TGTGCCAGCAGCCGAGGACAGGGAACCAGATTGACCCAGTACTTC. Its translation: CASSRGQGTRLTQYF.

The chain uses TRBV4-1 and TRBJ2-3; D might be TRBD1 (5 bases). CDR1 is MGHRA and CDR2 is YSYEKL in the germline V gene. Trimming took 4 bases from V and 0 from J, leaving 17 bases between them. CDR3 size: 17 residues. CDR3 DNA: TGCGCCAGCAGCCCCCAAGAAGGGGCAATTAGCACAGATACGCAGTATTTT. This codes for CASSPQEGAISTDTQYF.

The gene calls are TRBV10-3 and TRBJ1-2, with 11 positions matching TRBD1. Germline CDR1 and CDR2: ENHRY and SYGVKD. The V gene end was trimmed by 4 bases and the J gene end by 7 bases; junction bases not matched to a gene: 8. This CDR3 is built from 15 residues. CDR3 bases: TGTGCCATCAGTGGGACAGGGGGCTCGGTGGGTGGCTACACCTTC. It specifies CAISGTGGSVGGYTF.

This chain uses TRBV10-1 with TRBJ2-3; 9 nucleotides line up with TRBD1. With V trimmed by 0 bases and J by 2 bases, 9 bases remained unmatched. The CDR3 consists of 18 residues. CDR1 WNHNN and CDR2 SYGVQD come from the germline V gene (reference sequence). This CDR3 reads CASSESGGTGQFTDTQYF. The CDR3 nucleotides read TGCGCCAGCAGTGAGTCGGGGGGGACAGGGCAATTCACAGATACGCAGTATTTT.

The chain has TRBV11-2 and TRBJ2-7; a weak D match, TRBD1 (5 bases). This CDR3 comprises 15 residues. Trimming shortened V by 2 bases and J by 1 base, and 12 bases separated the two germline ends. Germline V gives CDR1 SGHAT, CDR2 FQNNGV. The CDR3 region has the DNA TGTGCCAGCAGCTTACAGGGCCCCCGGTCCTACGAGCAGTACTTC. Protein product: CASSLQGPRSYEQYF.

This chain links TRBV6-5 with TRBJ1-1, with D possibly TRBD1 on 6 matching bases. Germline V gene sequence: CDR1 MNHEY, CDR2 SVGAGI. V was clipped by 9 bases and J by 1 base, with 12 bases between them. CDR3 size: 13 residues. In DNA, the CDR3 is TGTGCCAGTGGACAGCCTTGGAACACTGAAGCTTTCTTT. It specifies CASGQPWNTEAFF.

Only a few counts were recorded for this clone. V gene TRBV13 combines with J gene TRBJ1-1, with TRBD1 identical over 9 bases. Trimming removed 1 base from V and 4 bases from J; junction bases left unmatched: 1. Germline V gene sequence: CDR1 PRHDT, CDR2 FYEKMQ (reference sequence). This CDR3 has 14 residues. Here the CDR3 DNA reads TGTGCCAGCAGCTTAGAGGACAGGGGCACTGAAGCTTTCTTT. Translating gives CASSLEDRGTEAFF.

The chain has TRBV7-4 and TRBJ2-2, with TRBD1 matching over 9 bases. The J segment lost 7 bases and the V segment lost 3 bases, leaving 9 bases of the junction unmatched. Germline values: CDR1 SGHVT, CDR2 SQSDAQ. The CDR3 length is 16 residues. CDR3 amino acids: CASSFRDRETIGELFF. As DNA, the CDR3 is TGTGCCAGCAGCTTCCGGGACAGGGAGACAATCGGGGAGCTGTTTTTT.

CDR3 bases: TGCGCCAGCAGCATCTTAGCGGGGGGGACCTTCGACGAGCAGTACTTC. This sequence encodes CASSILAGGTFDEQYF. The J gene is TRBJ2-7, the V gene TRBV5-1; 11 bases are a match to TRBD2. The CDR3 is 16 amino acids. Germline-derived CDR1 and CDR2 are SGHRS and YFSETQ. V lost 4 bases and J lost 5; bases outside the gene matches: 11.

The V call is TRBV24-1, the J call TRBJ2-3, with 8 bases matching TRBD2. The germline V gene has CDR1 KGHDR and CDR2 SFDVKD. The CDR3 is 15 amino acids. V was clipped by 4 bases and J by 1 base; unmatched bases: 3. DNA for the CDR3: TGTGCCACCAGTGAAAGTAGCGGGGGCACAGATACGCAGTATTTT. Protein: CATSESSGGTDTQYF.

In this sample, this clone turned up once. This chain joins TRBV12-3 or TRBV12-4 and TRBJ2-3, with D perhaps TRBD1 (6 bases). CDR3 length equals 13 residues. V was cut by 6 bases and J by 4 bases, with 11 bases left in between. CDR3 region: CASRSTGSDTQYF. CDR3 sequence (DNA): TGTGCCAGCAGATCAACAGGGTCAGATACGCAGTATTTT.

The V and J genes are TRBV3-1 (or the pseudogene TRBV3-2) and TRBJ2-7, with 7 bases aligning to TRBD1. There are 15 residues in the CDR3. V gave up 0 bases and J gave up 4 bases; unmatched junction bases: 6. In germline, CDR1 is LGHDT, CDR2 YNNKEL (reference sequence). The CDR3 DNA sequence: TGTGCCAGCAGCCAAGAATGGACAGGATCTTACGAGCAGTACTTC. It specifies CASSQEWTGSYEQYF.

This chain connects TRBV6-5 to TRBJ1-2; 7 bases are shared with TRBD1. Germline values: CDR1 MNHEY, CDR2 SVGAGI. CDR3 length equals 12 residues. V lost 5 bases, J lost 6 bases, and 3 bases stayed unmatched. The CDR3 DNA sequence: TGTGCCAGCAGTACCCAGGGGGATGGCTACACCTTC. Translating gives CASSTQGDGYTF.

The rearrangement links TRBV4-3 to TRBJ2-7, with TRBD1 matching over 7 bases. V was clipped by 2 bases and J by 11 bases; unmatched bases: 15. Germline lookup yields CDR1 LGHNA and CDR2 YSLEER. The CDR3 spans 15 residues. CDR3 coding DNA: TGCGCCAGCAGCCAAATATATGGAGACAGGGTAGGGGAGTACTTC. Its protein product is CASSQIYGDRVGEYF.

This sequence joins TRBV7-8 and TRBJ1-5; D remains unclear. V was clipped by 1 base and J by 1 base, with 11 bases between them. The CDR3 is 16 amino acids. Germline-derived CDR1 and CDR2 are SGHVS and FQNEAQ. The DNA for the CDR3 is TGTGCCAGCAGCTTAGGAGGGATATGGAGCAATCAGCCCCAGCATTTT. Translation gives CASSLGGIWSNQPQHF.

The chain links TRBV12-3 or TRBV12-4 to TRBJ1-1, with D hard to call. V shed 7 bases and J shed 5 bases, with 8 bases lying between them. The CDR3 is 11 amino acids. The CDR3: CASTLRTEAFF. Here the CDR3 DNA reads TGTGCCAGCACATTGCGGACTGAAGCTTTCTTT.

The chain links TRBV5-1 to TRBJ2-7; a possible D gene is TRBD2 (5 bases). The germline V gene has CDR1 SGHRS and CDR2 YFSETQ. This CDR3 comprises 16 residues. Trimming cost V 0 bases and J 7 bases, with 20 bases left between them. CDR3 amino acids: CASSLGADLRIVEQYF. CDR3 coding DNA: TGCGCCAGCAGCTTGGGGGCGGACTTGAGGATTGTGGAGCAGTACTTC.

The rearrangement links TRBV29-1 to TRBJ2-3; possible D gene TRBD1, 5 bases. V gave up 5 bases and J gave up 0 bases, with 12 bases separating them. The CDR3 runs to 14 residues. Germline V lookup: CDR1 SQVTM, CDR2 ANQGSEA. The CDR3 DNA sequence: TGCAGCGTTTTAGACAGCCCTAGCACAGATACGCAGTATTTT. Protein product: CSVLDSPSTDTQYF.

V and J are TRBV6-2 or TRBV6-3 and TRBJ2-1; 7 bases agree with TRBD1. This CDR3 spans 15 amino acids. Trimming removed 3 bases from V and 8 bases from J; junction bases left unmatched: 10. CDR1 MNHEY and CDR2 SVGEGT come from the germline V gene. The CDR3 is CASSYRAGGRDEQFF. The CDR3 region has the DNA TGTGCCAGCAGTTATAGGGCAGGGGGTAGGGATGAGCAGTTCTTC.

The chain couples TRBV21-1 to TRBJ1-6; the table's D call, TRBD1, has no DNA check behind it. TRBV21-1 is noted as a pseudogene. The CDR3 is 15 residues long. The CDR3 bases are TGTGCCAGCAGCAAAGCACAGGGAGAAAATTCACCCCTCCACTTT. Residues: CASSKAQGENSPLHF.